The 14 T cell receptor beta chains listed next were all sequenced from one sample in a study of OX40 agonist ivuxolimab in advanced cancers. Measured with immunoSEQ multiplex PCR; TCRdb has only the in-frame clones, and not every one. The sample includes approximately 64,000 clones, 80% to 90% seen only once; the top ten take roughly 3%. The specimen was CD4+ or CD8+ T cells sorted from blood, collected in a trial of the OX40 agonist ivuxolimab. These receptors came from an adult with an advanced solid tumor such as melanoma, head and neck, liver or kidney cancer.

This clone was detected a few times. The J gene is TRBJ1-5, the V gene TRBV28; 7 bases line up with TRBD1. The CDR3 totals 13 residues. Trimming removed 8 bases from V and 5 bases from J; junction bases left unmatched: 6. From germline, CDR1 is MDHEN and CDR2 SYDVKM. CDR3 bases: TGTGCCAGCGCATACAGGGGCGATCAGCCCCAGCATTTT. Amino acids: CASAYRGDQPQHF.

The chain combines TRBV2 with TRBJ1-3; D is undetermined. The V gene lost 8 bases and the J gene lost 0 bases, with 5 bases spanning the gap. Germline CDR1 is SNHLY and CDR2 is FYNNEI. This CDR3 contains 12 residues. The CDR3 spells CASWGSGNTIYF. As DNA, the CDR3 is TGTGCCAGCTGGGGCTCTGGAAACACCATATATTTT.

The J gene is TRBJ1-5, the V gene TRBV28; TRBD1 is a possible D gene (5 bases). This CDR3 has 14 amino acids. Trimming cost V 7 bases and J 2 bases, with 12 bases left between them. Germline V CDR1 and CDR2: MDHEN, SYDVKM. CDR3 loop: CASTLPQGNQPQHF. The CDR3 DNA is TGTGCCAGCACCCTCCCACAGGGCAATCAGCCCCAGCATTTT.

The CDR3 protein is CASSPRGQSNTGELFF. CDR3 nucleotide sequence: TGTGCCAGCAGCCCCCGGGGACAATCGAACACCGGGGAGCTGTTTTTT. V usage is TRBV7-9 and J usage is TRBJ2-2; maybe TRBD1 (6 bases). V was shortened by 5 bases and J by 0 bases, with 13 bases between the two germline ends. Per the germline V gene, CDR1 is SEHNR and CDR2 is FQNEAQ (reference sequence). The CDR3 loop spans 16 amino acids.

Concerning this clone: Mismatch with germline at one junction end may stem from a read error. The chain employs TRBV29-1 and TRBJ2-3; D perhaps matches TRBD1 (8 bases). This CDR3 has 15 residues. The germline gives CDR1 SQVTM, CDR2 ANQGSEA. In DNA, the CDR3 is TGCAGCGTTGAAGAGGGGGGGACAGGCACCGATACGCAGTATTTT. Residues: CSVEEGGTGTDTQYF.

The V gene is TRBV7-9, the J gene TRBJ1-1, with 10 positions matching TRBD1. Germline loops: CDR1 SEHNR, CDR2 FQNEAQ (reference sequence). This CDR3 contains 16 residues. Trimming at V came to 5 bases and at J to 1 base, leaving 7 bases not matched to a gene. The CDR3 bases are TGTGCCAGCAGCCTCGACAGGGGGCCTTGGAACACTGAAGCTTTCTTT. It yields the protein CASSLDRGPWNTEAFF. The full variable domain, in which reference TRBV7-9 and TRBJ1-1 provide the parts outside the CDR3, is DTGVSQNPRHKITKRGQNVTFRCDPISEHNRLYWYRQTLGQGPEFLTYFQNEAQLEKSRLLSDRFSAERPKGSFSTLEIQRTEQGDSAMYLCASSLDRGPWNTEAFFGQGTRLTVV.

The chain combines TRBV6-6 with TRBJ2-7; TRBD2 might be the D (6 bases). With 5 bases removed from V and 3 bases from J, the gap between germline ends came to 14 bases. Germline V CDR1 and CDR2: MNHNY, SVGAGI (reference sequence). This CDR3 comprises 14 residues. CDR3 protein: CASSPTGTFYEQYF. Here the CDR3 DNA reads TGTGCCAGCAGTCCCACCGGGACTTTCTACGAGCAGTACTTC.

The chain employs TRBV9 and TRBJ2-7; the match to TRBD1 covers 8 bases. V lost 0 bases to trimming and J lost 4 bases; unmatched junction nucleotides: 6. This CDR3 has 15 residues. The germline V gene encodes CDR1 SGDLS and CDR2 YYNGEE. The CDR3 nucleotides are TGTGCCAGCAGCGTAGATCAGGGGGCTAGTTACGAGCAGTACTTC. Amino acids: CASSVDQGASYEQYF.

The chain has TRBV2 and TRBJ1-3; 7 nucleotides agree with TRBD1. V lost 7 bases and J lost 6; bases outside the gene matches: 9. CDR1 SNHLY and CDR2 FYNNEI come from the germline V gene. This CDR3 comprises 14 residues. The CDR3 region is CASTLTGTLNTIYF. The CDR3 DNA is TGTGCCAGCACCTTGACAGGGACTCTAAACACCATATATTTT.

V is TRBV28 and J is TRBJ2-5; 12 bases fit TRBD2. The V and J ends lost 7 bases and 3 bases, in that order; junction bases with no gene match: 6. The CDR3 consists of 15 residues. Germline V gene data show CDR1 as MDHEN and CDR2 as SYDVKM. CDR3 sequence reads: CASNLAGGPEETQYF. The CDR3 DNA sequence: TGTGCCAGCAACCTAGCGGGGGGGCCAGAAGAGACCCAGTACTTC.

The V call is TRBV27, the J call TRBJ2-2; D gene ambiguous. The CDR3 is made up of 14 amino acids. The germline V gene has CDR1 MNHEY and CDR2 SMNVEV (reference sequence). Trimming took off 5 bases at V and 1 base at J, with 8 bases between the two ends. The CDR3 sequence: CASSTYGNTGELFF. Written as DNA, the CDR3 is TGTGCCAGCAGTACTTACGGGAACACCGGGGAGCTGTTTTTT.

This chain uses TRBV11-1 with TRBJ1-1; TRBD1 might be the D (6 bases). The CDR3 sequence is 14 residues long. The V and J ends lost 2 bases and 1 base respectively, with 8 bases between them. The V gene's germline CDR1 is SGHAT and CDR2 FQDESV (reference sequence). CDR3: CASSLWGQNTEAFF. Here the CDR3 DNA reads TGTGCCAGCAGCTTATGGGGACAGAACACTGAAGCTTTCTTT.

The V call is TRBV6-5, the J call TRBJ2-3, with a possible D match to TRBD2 (5 bases). Per germline, CDR1 MNHEY and CDR2 SVGAGI. V lost 6 bases and J lost 0, with 13 bases in between. This CDR3 is 15 amino acids long. The DNA for the CDR3 is TGTGCCAGCAGCTGGAGAGGGATCAGCACAGATACGCAGTATTTT. Translated: CASSWRGISTDTQYF.

The chain couples TRBV28 to TRBJ2-3; 7 bases line up with TRBD2. V was clipped by 2 bases and J by 13 bases; unmatched bases: 12. This CDR3 has 14 amino acids. Germline values: CDR1 MDHEN, CDR2 SYDVKM. CDR3 residues: CASSLPSRGDGEYF. CDR3 in DNA: TGTGCCAGCAGTTTACCGAGTCGGGGGGATGGAGAGTATTTT.